There are many counts of the clone carrying this T cell receptor (beta chain). Its specificity is not known. These data are taken from a study of HIV-infected patients and healthy controls. About 540 ng RNA was reverse transcribed with alpha and beta constant-region primers. Alpha and beta chain libraries were made separately by chain-specific third strand synthesis with multiplexing indices. TCRdb recomputed calls from the 5' RACE reads with MiXCR, one row per CDR3 protein. The table records approximately 7,600 distinct CDR3 sequences, 8% to 10% of them present only once. The study's findings and limits: In healthy controls, MAIT alpha CDR3s were common; in HIV+ repertoires, severely depleted.

All unsorted peripheral T cells were captured because whole blood was used without fractionation. The sample in question was blood, obtained before antiretroviral therapy. This TCR was recovered from an adult with HIV infection.

In DNA, the CDR3 is TGTGCCAGCAGTGAACCTCGACAAACAAACAATGAGCAGTTCTTC. This gives the protein CASSEPRQTNNEQFF. This chain connects TRBV2 to TRBJ2-1; no clear D gene. Germline V CDR1 and CDR2: SNHLY, FYNNEI. The CDR3 sequence is 15 residues long. With 2 bases removed from V and 5 bases from J, the gap between germline ends came to 13 bases.